This T cell receptor beta chain was captured by sequencing in a study of shared clonotypes between healthy human individuals. Points from the study as a whole: Among donors, sharing of clonotypes was expected to be affected by sequencing depth.

CDR1 and CDR2 from the germline V gene are MDHEN and SYDVKM. This CDR3 has 13 amino acids. For this clone: Its target is not known. The germline gene is not matched at one end of the junction; a read error may be the cause.

Clones were sequenced by immunoSEQ multiplex PCR, and TCRdb holds only the in-frame ones, with some missing. The data contain 2 million to 2.5 million clones, less than 95% of them singletons. V gene TRBV28 combines with J gene TRBJ1-2; 9 positions match TRBD1. Material for sequencing was naive CD4+ T cells from PBMCs. The sample's subset: CD45RA+ positively selected. This TCR was sampled from a man aged 18 to 29 in good health. Some clones in this sample may be carry-over from other donors' samples. The CDR3 is CASSSPGQGSSAF. The CDR3 region has the DNA TGTGCCAGCAGTTCCCCTGGACAGGGGTCGTCGGCCTTC.